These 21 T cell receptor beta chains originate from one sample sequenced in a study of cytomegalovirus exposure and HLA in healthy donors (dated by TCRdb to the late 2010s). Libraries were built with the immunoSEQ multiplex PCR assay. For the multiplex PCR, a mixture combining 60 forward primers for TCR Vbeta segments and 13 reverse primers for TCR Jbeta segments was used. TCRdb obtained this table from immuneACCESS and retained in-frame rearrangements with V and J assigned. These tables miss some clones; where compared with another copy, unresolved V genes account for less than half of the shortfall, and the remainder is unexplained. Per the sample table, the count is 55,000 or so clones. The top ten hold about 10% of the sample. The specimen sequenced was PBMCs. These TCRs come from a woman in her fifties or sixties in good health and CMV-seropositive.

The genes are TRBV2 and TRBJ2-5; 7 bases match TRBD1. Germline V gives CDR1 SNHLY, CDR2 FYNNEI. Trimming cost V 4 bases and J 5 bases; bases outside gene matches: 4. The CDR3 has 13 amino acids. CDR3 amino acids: CASSVTGVETQYF. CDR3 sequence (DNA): TGTGCCAGCAGTGTTACAGGGGTGGAGACCCAGTACTTC.

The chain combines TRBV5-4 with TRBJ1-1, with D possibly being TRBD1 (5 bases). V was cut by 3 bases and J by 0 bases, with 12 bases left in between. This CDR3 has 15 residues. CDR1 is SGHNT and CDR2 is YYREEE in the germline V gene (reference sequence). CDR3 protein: CASSSMTALNTEAFF. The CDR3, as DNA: TGTGCCAGCAGCTCGATGACAGCGTTGAACACTGAAGCTTTCTTT.

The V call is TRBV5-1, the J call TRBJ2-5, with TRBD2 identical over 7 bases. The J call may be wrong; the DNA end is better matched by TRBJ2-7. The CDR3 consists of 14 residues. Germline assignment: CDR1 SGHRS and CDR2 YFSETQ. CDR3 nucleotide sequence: TGCGCCAGCAGCTCTAGCGGAGGACCCTACGAGCAGTACTTC. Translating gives CASSSSGGPYEQYF.

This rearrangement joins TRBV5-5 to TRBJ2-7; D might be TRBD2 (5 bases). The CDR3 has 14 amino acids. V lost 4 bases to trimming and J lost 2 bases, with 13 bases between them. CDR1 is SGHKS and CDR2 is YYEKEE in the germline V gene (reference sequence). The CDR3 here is CASSLKGETYEQYF. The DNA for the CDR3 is TGTGCCAGCAGCCTGAAGGGAGAAACCTACGAGCAGTACTTC.

In DNA, the CDR3 is TGTGCCAGTAGTTCCCCCAGCAGACTCAATCAGCCCCAGCATTTT. The encoded protein is CASSSPSRLNQPQHF. The rearrangement links TRBV19 to TRBJ1-5; D gene uncertain. This CDR3 contains 15 residues. Trimming left V 5 bases short and J 3 bases short, with 14 bases between. The germline V gene encodes CDR1 LNHDA and CDR2 SQIVND (reference sequence).

CDR3 in DNA: TGTGCCAGCAGCTTTTCTAGCGGGAGCTACAATGAGCAGTTCTTC. This encodes CASSFSSGSYNEQFF. This chain links TRBV7-9 with TRBJ2-1, with 10 bases aligning to TRBD2. Germline CDR1 and CDR2: SEHNR and FQNEAQ (reference sequence). CDR3 length equals 15 residues. V was clipped by 3 bases and J by 3 bases; unmatched bases: 2.

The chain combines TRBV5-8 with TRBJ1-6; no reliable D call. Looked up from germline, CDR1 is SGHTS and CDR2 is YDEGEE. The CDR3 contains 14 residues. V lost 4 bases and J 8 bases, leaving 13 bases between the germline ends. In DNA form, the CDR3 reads TGTGCCAGCAGCGTGGTGGAGCGGTATTCACCCCTCCACTTT. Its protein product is CASSVVERYSPLHF.

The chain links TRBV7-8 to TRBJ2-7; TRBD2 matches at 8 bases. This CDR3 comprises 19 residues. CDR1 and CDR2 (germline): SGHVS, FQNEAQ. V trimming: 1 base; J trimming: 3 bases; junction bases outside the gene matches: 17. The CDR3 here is CASSLVGAAAGTRVYEQYF. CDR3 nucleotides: TGTGCCAGCAGCTTAGTAGGGGCGGCCGCCGGGACTAGGGTCTACGAGCAGTACTTC. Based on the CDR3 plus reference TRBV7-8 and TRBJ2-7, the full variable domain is GAGVSQSPRYKVAKRGQDVALRCDPISGHVSLFWYQQALGQGPEFLTYFQNEAQLDKSGLPSDRFFAERPEGSVSTLKIQRTQQEDSAVYLCASSLVGAAAGTRVYEQYFGPGTRLTVT.

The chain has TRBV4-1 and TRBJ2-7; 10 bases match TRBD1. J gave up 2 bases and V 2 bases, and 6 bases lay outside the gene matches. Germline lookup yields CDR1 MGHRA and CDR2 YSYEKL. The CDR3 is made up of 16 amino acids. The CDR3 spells CASSQTDRGLAYEQYF. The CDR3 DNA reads TGCGCCAGCAGCCAAACCGACAGGGGGCTCGCCTACGAGCAGTACTTC.

CDR3 nucleotide sequence: TGTGCCAGCAGCCGAGGGACAGGAATAACCTACGAGCAGTACTTC. It is translated as CASSRGTGITYEQYF. The chain joins TRBV11-2 to TRBJ2-7; 8 bases fit TRBD1. J was trimmed by 2 bases and V by 5 bases; bases with no gene match: 8. The CDR3 is 15 amino acids. Per the germline V gene, CDR1 is SGHAT and CDR2 is FQNNGV.

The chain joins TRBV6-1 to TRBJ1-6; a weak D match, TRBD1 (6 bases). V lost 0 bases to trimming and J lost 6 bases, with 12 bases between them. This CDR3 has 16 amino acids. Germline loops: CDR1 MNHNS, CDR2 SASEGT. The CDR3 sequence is CASSEARGFANSPLHF. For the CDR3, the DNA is TGTGCCAGCAGTGAAGCGAGGGGGTTCGCTAATTCACCCCTCCACTTT.

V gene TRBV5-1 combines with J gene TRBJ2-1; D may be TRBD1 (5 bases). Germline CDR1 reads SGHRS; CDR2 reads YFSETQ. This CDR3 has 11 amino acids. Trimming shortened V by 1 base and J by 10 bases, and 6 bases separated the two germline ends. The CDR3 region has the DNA TGCGCCAGCAGCTTGACAGGAGAGCAGTTCTTC. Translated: CASSLTGEQFF.

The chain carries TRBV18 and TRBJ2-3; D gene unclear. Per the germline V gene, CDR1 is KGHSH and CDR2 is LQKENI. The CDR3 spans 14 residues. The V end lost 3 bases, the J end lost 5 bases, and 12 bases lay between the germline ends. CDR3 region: CASSPSPGRDTQYF. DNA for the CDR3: TGTGCCAGCTCACCCTCTCCTGGCAGAGATACGCAGTATTTT.

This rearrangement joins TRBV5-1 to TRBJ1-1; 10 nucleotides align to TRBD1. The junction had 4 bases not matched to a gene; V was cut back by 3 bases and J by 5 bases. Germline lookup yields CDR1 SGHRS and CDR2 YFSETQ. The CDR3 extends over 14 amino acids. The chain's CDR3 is CASSSTGGLTEAFF. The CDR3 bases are TGCGCCAGCAGCTCGACAGGGGGCTTGACTGAAGCTTTCTTT.

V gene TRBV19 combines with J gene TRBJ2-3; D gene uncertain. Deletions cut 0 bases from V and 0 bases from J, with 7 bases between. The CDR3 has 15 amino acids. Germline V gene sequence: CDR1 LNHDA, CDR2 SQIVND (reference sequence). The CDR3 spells CASSIDTRSTDTQYF. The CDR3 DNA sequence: TGTGCCAGTAGTATAGATACCAGGAGCACAGATACGCAGTATTTT.

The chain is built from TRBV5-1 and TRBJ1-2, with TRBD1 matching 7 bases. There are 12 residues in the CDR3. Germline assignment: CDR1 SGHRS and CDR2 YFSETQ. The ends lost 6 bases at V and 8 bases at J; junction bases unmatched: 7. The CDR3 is CASTRQGWGYTF. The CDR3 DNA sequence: TGCGCCAGCACCCGACAGGGTTGGGGCTACACCTTC.

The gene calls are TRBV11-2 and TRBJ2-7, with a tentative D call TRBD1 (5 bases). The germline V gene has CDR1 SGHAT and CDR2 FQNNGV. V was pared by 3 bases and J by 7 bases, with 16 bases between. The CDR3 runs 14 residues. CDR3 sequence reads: CASSFGGAWEEQYF. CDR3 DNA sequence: TGTGCCAGCAGCTTCGGTGGGGCTTGGGAAGAGCAGTACTTC.

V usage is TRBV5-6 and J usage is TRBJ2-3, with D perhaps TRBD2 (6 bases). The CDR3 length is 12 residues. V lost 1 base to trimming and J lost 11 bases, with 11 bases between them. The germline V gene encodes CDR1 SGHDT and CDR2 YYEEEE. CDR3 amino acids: CASSLLGGGQYF. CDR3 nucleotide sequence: TGTGCCAGCAGCTTGTTGGGAGGCGGGCAGTATTTT.

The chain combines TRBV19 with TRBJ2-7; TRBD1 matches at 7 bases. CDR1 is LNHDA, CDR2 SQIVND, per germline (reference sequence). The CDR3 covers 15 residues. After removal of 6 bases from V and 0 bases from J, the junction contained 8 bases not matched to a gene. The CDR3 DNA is TGTGCCAGTAGAAGAACCGGGACAGACTCCTACGAGCAGTACTTC. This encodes CASRRTGTDSYEQYF.

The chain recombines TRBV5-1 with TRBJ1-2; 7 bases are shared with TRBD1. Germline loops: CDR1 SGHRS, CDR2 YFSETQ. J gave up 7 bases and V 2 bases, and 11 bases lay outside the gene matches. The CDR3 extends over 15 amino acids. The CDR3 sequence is CASSLGTVYRSGYTF. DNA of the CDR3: TGCGCCAGCAGCTTAGGGACAGTATATAGGTCTGGCTACACCTTC. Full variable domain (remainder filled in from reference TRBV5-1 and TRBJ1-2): KAGVTQTPRYLIKTRGQQVTLSCSPISGHRSVSWYQQTPGQGLQFLFEYFSETQRNKGNFPGRFSGRQFSNSRSEMNVSTLELGDSALYLCASSLGTVYRSGYTFGSGTRLTVV.

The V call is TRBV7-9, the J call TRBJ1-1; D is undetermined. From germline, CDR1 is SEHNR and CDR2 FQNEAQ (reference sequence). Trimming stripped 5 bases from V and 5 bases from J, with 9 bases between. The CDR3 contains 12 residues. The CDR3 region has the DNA TGTGCCAGCAGCCCAGATTATACTGAAGCTTTCTTT. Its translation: CASSPDYTEAFF.